The 25 T cell receptor beta chains listed next were all sequenced from one sample in a study of T cell repertoires in cytomegalovirus infection (dated by TCRdb to between 2018 and 2021). The sample was run on an Illumina HiSeq 1500. The public reads were quality trimmed at Q25 with fastp and then assembled into clones with MiXCR by TCRdb, keeping productive beta chains. A single entry per CDR3 protein holds the most common genes and DNA from its merged rows. The sample table holds 65,000 to 90,000 distinct CDR3 sequences, of which 3% to 4.5% were seen once. The ten top clones hold 4.6% of the sample. Sequenced input: PBMCs. Source of these receptors: a human donor in good health (CMV status not recorded). Some clones in this sample may be carry-over from other donors' samples.

V gene TRBV7-9 combines with J gene TRBJ1-3, with D perhaps TRBD1 (5 bases). CDR3 length: 14 amino acids. Germline values: CDR1 SEHNR, CDR2 FQNEAQ (reference sequence). Trimming shortened V by 2 bases and J by 4 bases, and 9 bases separated the two germline ends. In nucleotides, the CDR3 is TGTGCCAGCAGCTTAACAGGATCCGGAAACACCATATATTTT. Translated, it gives CASSLTGSGNTIYF.

At least ten counts were recorded for this clonotype. The rearrangement uses TRBV11-2 and TRBJ1-1, with D possibly matching TRBD1 (5 bases). Deletions cut 7 bases from V and 5 bases from J, with 23 bases between. Germline lookup yields CDR1 SGHAT and CDR2 FQNNGV. This CDR3 has 16 residues. For the CDR3, the DNA is TGTGCCAGCACCAATCTAGGGGCGGGGGGGTGGACTGAAGCTTTCTTT. It yields the protein CASTNLGAGGWTEAFF.

This clonotype was detected ten times or more. V gene TRBV28 combines with J gene TRBJ2-3; no firm D call. This CDR3 is built from 12 residues. Germline CDR1 is MDHEN and CDR2 is SYDVKM. Trimming pared 1 base from V and 4 bases from J, leaving 3 bases between. CDR3 sequence (DNA): TGTGCCAGCAGTTTATCCGCAGATACGCAGTATTTT. This translates into CASSLSADTQYF.

This clonotype was seen ten or more times. This rearrangement joins TRBV15 to TRBJ2-2; 8 positions agree with TRBD1. V was pared by 6 bases and J by 0 bases, with 6 bases of the junction left unmatched. This CDR3 comprises 16 residues. Per germline, CDR1 LNHNV and CDR2 YYDKDF (reference sequence). In DNA, the CDR3 is TGTGCCACCAGGACTTGGGGACAGGCGAACACCGGGGAGCTGTTTTTT. It specifies CATRTWGQANTGELFF.

This clonotype was observed at least ten times. J is TRBJ2-2 and V is TRBV28; 11 bases agree with TRBD1. The CDR3 sequence is 15 residues long. Trimming removed 5 bases from V and 6 bases from J; junction bases left unmatched: 5. Germline V gives CDR1 MDHEN, CDR2 SYDVKM. CDR3 sequence: CASSGTGGIAGELFF. As DNA, the CDR3 is TGTGCCAGCAGTGGGACAGGGGGTATCGCCGGGGAGCTGTTTTTT.

This clonotype was observed many times. The rearrangement uses TRBV5-4 and TRBJ2-1; maybe TRBD2 (6 bases). Germline V lookup: CDR1 SGHNT, CDR2 YYREEE (reference sequence). V shed 0 bases and J shed 2 bases, with 9 bases lying between them. The CDR3 contains 15 residues. CDR3 bases: TGTGCCAGCAGCTTGGGTAGCGGTACCTACAATGAGCAGTTCTTC. Residues: CASSLGSGTYNEQFF.

The sample holds many counts of this clonotype. CDR3 sequence (DNA): TGTGCCAGCAGAAAAGGACAGGGTCAAAACAAATATGAAAAACTGTTTTTT. Translated: CASRKGQGQNKYEKLFF. The rearrangement joins TRBV6-5 to TRBJ1-4, with TRBD1 matching over 8 bases. Germline V CDR1 and CDR2: MNHEY, SVGAGI. The CDR3 runs 17 residues. V was clipped by 6 bases and J by 6 bases; unmatched bases: 15.

This clonotype was observed at least ten times. The chain joins TRBV20-1 to TRBJ1-5, with a weak D call TRBD1 (6 bases). The V end lost 3 bases, the J end lost 3 bases, and 15 bases lay between the germline ends. The CDR3 consists of 15 residues. Germline assignment: CDR1 DFQATT and CDR2 SNEGSKA (reference sequence). CDR3 region: CSARSEQGLNQPQHF. CDR3 bases: TGCAGTGCTAGGTCCGAACAGGGCCTCAATCAGCCCCAGCATTTT.

This clonotype was counted ten times or more. V gene TRBV6-1 combines with J gene TRBJ1-1, with a weak D call TRBD1 (5 bases). V was cut by 5 bases and J by 11 bases, with 15 bases left in between. This CDR3 has 12 residues. Germline V lookup: CDR1 MNHNS, CDR2 SASEGT. The CDR3 sequence is CASSLAGLLAFF. The CDR3 coding sequence is TGTGCCAGCAGTTTGGCAGGGTTGCTCGCTTTCTTT.

This clonotype was seen many times. This chain uses TRBV4-1 with TRBJ2-3; 13 bases fit TRBD2. V lost 5 bases, J lost 0 bases, and 14 bases stayed unmatched. Germline values: CDR1 MGHRA, CDR2 YSYEKL. The CDR3 totals 20 residues. The CDR3 DNA reads as TGCGCCAGCAGCTACGGACTAGCGGGGGCGATTCTCCTGAGCACAGATACGCAGTATTTT. Protein product: CASSYGLAGAILLSTDTQYF.

This clonotype was detected ten times or more. This sequence joins TRBV7-2 and TRBJ2-1, with D perhaps matching TRBD2 (6 bases). Germline V CDR1 and CDR2: SGHTA, FQGNSA. The V end lost 0 bases, the J end lost 4 bases, and 7 bases lay between the germline ends. This CDR3 spans 14 amino acids. The CDR3 spells CASSLAGGYNEQFF. CDR3 in DNA: TGTGCCAGCAGCTTAGCCGGGGGATACAATGAGCAGTTCTTC. The full variable domain, its missing parts supplied by reference TRBV7-2 and TRBJ2-1, is GAGVSQSPSNKVTEKGKDVELRCDPISGHTALYWYRQSLGQGLEFLIYFQGNSAPDKSGLPSDRFSAERTGGSVSTLTIQRTQQEDSAVYLCASSLAGGYNEQFFGPGTRLTVL.

This clonotype was detected ten times or more. The V call is TRBV30, the J call TRBJ2-5; the D gene is possibly TRBD2 (6 bases). The V gene lost 1 base and the J gene lost 3 bases, with 9 bases spanning the gap. Germline values: CDR1 GTSNPN, CDR2 SVGIG (reference sequence). CDR3 length: 13 amino acids. The chain's CDR3 is CAWSGLVEETQYF. CDR3 bases: TGTGCCTGGAGTGGACTAGTTGAAGAGACCCAGTACTTC. Variable domain in full (rest from reference TRBV30 and TRBJ2-5): SQTIHQWPATLVQPVGSPLSLECTVEGTSNPNLYWYRQAAGRGLQLLFYSVGIGQISSEVPQNLSASRPQDRQFILSSKKLLLSDSGFYLCAWSGLVEETQYFGPGTRLLVL.

This clonotype was recorded at least ten times. V gene TRBV6-8 combines with J gene TRBJ1-4; a possible D gene is TRBD1 (6 bases). V lost 4 bases, J lost 5 bases, and 14 bases lay in between. The CDR3 sequence is 15 residues long. The germline V gene has CDR1 MNHGY and CDR2 SAAAGT. The CDR3 reads CASSSSGQVNEKLFF. DNA for the CDR3: TGTGCCAGCAGTTCCTCGGGACAAGTAAATGAAAAACTGTTTTTT.

This clonotype was seen at least ten times. The V gene is TRBV28, the J gene TRBJ2-5; D is unresolved. The germline V gene has CDR1 MDHEN and CDR2 SYDVKM. V was shortened by 2 bases and J by 7 bases, with 8 bases between the two germline ends. The CDR3 consists of 12 residues. Here the CDR3 DNA reads TGTGCCAGCAGTTTACTAATTGGGACCCAGTACTTC. It codes for CASSLLIGTQYF.

Many counts were recorded for this clonotype. The chain joins TRBV9 to TRBJ1-3, with 7 bases aligning to TRBD1. CDR1 is SGDLS and CDR2 is YYNGEE in the germline V gene. V lost 4 bases and J lost 2; bases outside the gene matches: 3. This CDR3 has 14 amino acids. The CDR3, as DNA: TGTGCCAGCAGCAAACAGGGGACTGGAAACACCATATATTTT. Its translation is CASSKQGTGNTIYF.

This clonotype appeared once. A much larger clonotype is one base distant, so this may be a read error. The V call is TRBV18, the J call TRBJ1-1, with TRBD1 matching over 8 bases. The CDR3 has 15 amino acids. Germline CDR1 reads KGHSH; CDR2 reads LQKENI. The CDR3 DNA reads as TGTGCCAGCTCACTCCGGACAGGGACGAACACTAAAGCTTTCTTT. Protein sequence: CASSLRTGTNTKAFF.

This clonotype was observed many times. The V and J genes are TRBV4-1 and TRBJ1-2; no clear D gene. The CDR3 is made up of 15 amino acids. Trimming took 1 base from V and 3 from J, leaving 12 bases between them. Germline-derived CDR1 and CDR2 are MGHRA and YSYEKL. The CDR3 reads CASSQGELLDYGYTF. The CDR3 DNA is TGCGCCAGCAGCCAAGGGGAGTTATTGGACTATGGCTACACCTTC.

This clonotype was found many times. The J gene is TRBJ2-1, the V gene TRBV7-8, with a tentative D call TRBD1 (5 bases). Germline CDR1 reads SGHVS; CDR2 reads FQNEAQ. V was shortened by 5 bases and J by 1 base, with 18 bases between the two germline ends. The CDR3 runs to 17 residues. For the CDR3, the DNA is TGTGCCAGCAGCGTGGCCGTCATGGGGCCATCCTACAATGAGCAGTTCTTC. Protein: CASSVAVMGPSYNEQFF.

This clonotype was picked up many times. This sequence joins TRBV6-2 or TRBV6-3 and TRBJ2-2, with a weak D call TRBD1 (6 bases). The CDR3 has 16 amino acids. With 8 bases removed from V and 3 bases from J, the gap between germline ends came to 19 bases. The V gene's germline CDR1 is MNHEY and CDR2 SVGEGT. The CDR3 nucleotides read TGTGCCAGCGGGAAACAGGGACCCGTGGACACCGGGGAGCTGTTTTTT. As protein: CASGKQGPVDTGELFF.

This clonotype came up many times. This chain connects TRBV5-6 to TRBJ2-1; the D gene is possibly TRBD2 (6 bases). Deletions cut 0 bases from V and 9 bases from J, with 10 bases between. This CDR3 region has 13 residues. CDR1 and CDR2 from the germline V gene are SGHDT and YYEEEE. The CDR3 bases are TGTGCCAGCAGCTTGGCCGGTAGCGGTGAGCAGTTCTTC. It encodes CASSLAGSGEQFF.

This clonotype was detected many times. V gene TRBV28 combines with J gene TRBJ2-5, with 7 bases fitting TRBD2. The V segment lost 2 bases and the J segment 0 bases; nucleotides outside the gene matches: 6. The germline gives CDR1 MDHEN, CDR2 SYDVKM. The CDR3 is 16 amino acids. This CDR3 reads CASSLGGGGYQETQYF. In DNA, the CDR3 is TGTGCCAGCAGTTTAGGGGGGGGAGGTTACCAAGAGACCCAGTACTTC.

This clonotype was seen ten or more times. The V gene is TRBV6-5, the J gene TRBJ2-2; the D gene could be TRBD1 or TRBD2 (5 bases each). The CDR3 length is 13 residues. Looked up from germline, CDR1 is MNHEY and CDR2 is SVGAGI. Trimming took off 0 bases at V and 7 bases at J, with 6 bases between the two ends. The DNA for the CDR3 is TGTGCCAGCAGTTACTCGGGGGTCGGGGAGCTGTTTTTT. Amino acids: CASSYSGVGELFF.

This clonotype was recorded at least ten times. This chain uses TRBV7-2 with TRBJ1-4, with 7 bases that match TRBD1. Germline CDR1 and CDR2: SGHTA and FQGNSA. CDR3 length: 14 amino acids. The V gene end was trimmed by 5 bases and the J gene end by 4 bases; junction bases not matched to a gene: 4. The CDR3 nucleotides are TGTGCCAGCAGCACACAGGGGAGTAATGAAAAACTGTTTTTT. It yields the protein CASSTQGSNEKLFF. Looking up the rest from reference TRBV7-2 and TRBJ1-4 gives the full variable domain: GAGVSQSPSNKVTEKGKDVELRCDPISGHTALYWYRQSLGQGLEFLIYFQGNSAPDKSGLPSDRFSAERTGGSVSTLTIQRTQQEDSAVYLCASSTQGSNEKLFFGSGTQLSVL.

In this sample, this clonotype turned up many times. The J gene is TRBJ2-1, the V gene TRBV18, with a tentative D call TRBD2 (6 bases). The germline V gene has CDR1 KGHSH and CDR2 LQKENI. V lost 3 bases and J lost 10, with 16 bases in between. CDR3 size: 14 residues. CDR3 sequence (DNA): TGTGCCAGCTCACCCCTCGGCGGGATCCAGGAGCAGTTCTTC. Residues: CASSPLGGIQEQFF.

This clonotype was counted ten times or more. The chain is built from TRBV15 and TRBJ2-7; a weak D match, TRBD1 (6 bases). From germline, CDR1 is LNHNV and CDR2 YYDKDF (reference sequence). V was pared by 0 bases and J by 0 bases, with 9 bases between. The CDR3 is made up of 15 amino acids. CDR3: CATSRDIGGSYEQYF. CDR3 coding DNA: TGTGCCACCAGCAGAGATATAGGGGGCTCCTACGAGCAGTACTTC. Full variable domain (rest looked up from reference TRBV15 and TRBJ2-7): DAMVIQNPRYQVTQFGKPVTLSCSQTLNHNVMYWYQQKSSQAPKLLFHYYDKDFNNEADTPDNFQSRRPNTSFCFLDIRSPGLGDTAMYLCATSRDIGGSYEQYFGPGTRLTVT.